This record looks at one T cell receptor beta chain sequence and its context. Germline-derived CDR1 and CDR2 are LNHNV and YYDKDF (reference sequence). V was trimmed by 0 bases and J by 6 bases, leaving 15 bases between them. The CDR3 is 15 amino acids. This sample was included in a study of blood T cell repertoires in COVID-19. Study at large: The analysed material was cDNA or gDNA that came from T cells, B-cell-depleted T cells, or PBMCs.

Here immunoSEQ multiplex PCR was the method, and the copy in TCRdb shows in-frame clones only, minus some. The table shows some 130,000 clones, with 86% occurring only once. The receptor was isolated from a man aged 50-59 years who had recovered from COVID-19. The chain joins TRBV15 to TRBJ2-7; D remains unclear. The sequenced sample consisted of PBMCs or T cells enriched from blood (not recorded which). The CDR3 bases are TGTGCCACCAGCAGAGATGGAAAGGTTCCGGGCGAGCAGTACTTC. Translating it yields CATSRDGKVPGEQYF. Complete variable domain (other parts from reference TRBV15 and TRBJ2-7): DAMVIQNPRYQVTQFGKPVTLSCSQTLNHNVMYWYQQKSSQAPKLLFHYYDKDFNNEADTPDNFQSRRPNTSFCFLDIRSPGLGDTAMYLCATSRDGKVPGEQYFGPGTRLTVT.